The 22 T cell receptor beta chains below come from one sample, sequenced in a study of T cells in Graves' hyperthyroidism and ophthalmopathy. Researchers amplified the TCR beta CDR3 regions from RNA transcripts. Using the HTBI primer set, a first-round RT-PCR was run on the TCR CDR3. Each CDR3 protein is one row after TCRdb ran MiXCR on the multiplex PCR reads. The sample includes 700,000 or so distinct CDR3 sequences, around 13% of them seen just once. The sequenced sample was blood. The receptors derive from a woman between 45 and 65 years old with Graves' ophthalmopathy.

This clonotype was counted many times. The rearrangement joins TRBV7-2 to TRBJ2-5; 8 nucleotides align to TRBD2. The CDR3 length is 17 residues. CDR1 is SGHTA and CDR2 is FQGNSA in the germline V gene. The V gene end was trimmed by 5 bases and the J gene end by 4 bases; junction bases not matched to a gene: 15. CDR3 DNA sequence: TGTGCCAGCAGCCTGCTGGGCGGGAGGACGGTAGGAGAGACCCAGTACTTC. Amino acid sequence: CASSLLGGRTVGETQYF.

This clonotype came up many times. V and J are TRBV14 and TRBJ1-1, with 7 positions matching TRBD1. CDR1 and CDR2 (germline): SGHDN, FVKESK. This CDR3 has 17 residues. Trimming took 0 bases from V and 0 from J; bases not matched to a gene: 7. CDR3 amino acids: CASSQERPTGVNTEAFF. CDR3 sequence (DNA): TGTGCCAGCAGCCAAGAACGTCCTACAGGGGTGAACACTGAAGCTTTCTTT.

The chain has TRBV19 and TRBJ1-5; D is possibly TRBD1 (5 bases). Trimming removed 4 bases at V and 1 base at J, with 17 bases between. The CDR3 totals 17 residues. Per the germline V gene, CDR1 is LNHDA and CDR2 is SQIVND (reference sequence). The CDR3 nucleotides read TGTGCCAGTAGTAAGGACAAGCCCACTATAAGCAATCAGCCCCAGCATTTT. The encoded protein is CASSKDKPTISNQPQHF.

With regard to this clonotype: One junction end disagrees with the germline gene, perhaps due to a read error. The CDR3 nucleotides read TGTGCCAGCAGTCCGAGAGGGAATGGAGACACCATATATTTT. Its protein product is CASSPRGNGDTIYF. The chain employs TRBV12-3 or TRBV12-4 and TRBJ1-3; the D is unclear. The CDR3 has 14 amino acids.

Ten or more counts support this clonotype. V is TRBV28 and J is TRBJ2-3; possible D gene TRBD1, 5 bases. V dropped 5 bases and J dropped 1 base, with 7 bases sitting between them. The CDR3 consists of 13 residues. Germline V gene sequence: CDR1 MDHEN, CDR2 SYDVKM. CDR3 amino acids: CASSDSRTDTQYF. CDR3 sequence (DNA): TGTGCCAGCAGTGACAGTCGCACAGATACGCAGTATTTT.

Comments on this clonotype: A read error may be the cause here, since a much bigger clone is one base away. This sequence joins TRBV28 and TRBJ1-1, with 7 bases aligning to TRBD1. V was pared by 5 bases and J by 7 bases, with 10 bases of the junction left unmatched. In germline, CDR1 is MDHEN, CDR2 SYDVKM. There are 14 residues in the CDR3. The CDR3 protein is CASSEDRMDDEAFF. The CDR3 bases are TGTGCCAGCAGTGAGGACAGGATGGACGATGAAGCTTTCTTT.

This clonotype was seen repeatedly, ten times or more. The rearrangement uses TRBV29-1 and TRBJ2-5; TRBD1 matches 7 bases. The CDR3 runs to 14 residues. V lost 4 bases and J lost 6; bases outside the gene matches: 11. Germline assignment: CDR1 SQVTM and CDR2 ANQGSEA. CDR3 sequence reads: CSVANVGQSQTQYF. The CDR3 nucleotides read TGCAGCGTTGCGAACGTGGGACAGAGCCAGACCCAGTACTTC.

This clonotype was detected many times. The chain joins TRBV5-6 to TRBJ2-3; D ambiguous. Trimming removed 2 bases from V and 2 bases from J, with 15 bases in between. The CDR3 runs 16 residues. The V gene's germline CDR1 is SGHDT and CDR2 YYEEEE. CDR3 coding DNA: TGTGCCAGCAGCTTTGAGGACCAAACTTACACAGATACGCAGTATTTT. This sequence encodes CASSFEDQTYTDTQYF.

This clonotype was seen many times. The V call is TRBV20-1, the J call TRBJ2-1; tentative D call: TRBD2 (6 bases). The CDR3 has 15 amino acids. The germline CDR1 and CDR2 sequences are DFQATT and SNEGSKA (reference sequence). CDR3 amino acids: CSTLLASAAYNEQFF. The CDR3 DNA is TGCAGCACCCTTCTGGCTAGCGCCGCCTACAATGAGCAGTTCTTC.

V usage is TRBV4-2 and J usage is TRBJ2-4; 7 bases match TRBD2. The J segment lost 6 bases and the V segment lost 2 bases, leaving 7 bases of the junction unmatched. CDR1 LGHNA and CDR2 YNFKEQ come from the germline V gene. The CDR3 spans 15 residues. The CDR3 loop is CASSQSRRELNIQYF. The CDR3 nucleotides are TGTGCCAGCAGCCAAAGTCGGCGGGAGTTAAACATTCAGTACTTC.

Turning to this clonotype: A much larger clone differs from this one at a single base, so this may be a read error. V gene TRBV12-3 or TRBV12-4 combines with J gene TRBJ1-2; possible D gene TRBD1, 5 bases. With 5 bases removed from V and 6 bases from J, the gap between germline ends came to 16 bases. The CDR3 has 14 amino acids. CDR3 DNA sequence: TGTGCCAGCAGTCCGACACGGGACCAGAATGGCTACACCTTC. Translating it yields CASSPTRDQNGYTF.

CDR3 protein: CASSAGIQPQHF. The CDR3 DNA sequence: TGTGCCAGTAGTGCAGGGATTCAGCCCCAGCATTTT. This chain links TRBV19 with TRBJ1-5; weak D call: TRBD1 (5 bases). V shed 5 bases and J shed 6 bases, with 8 bases lying between them. The CDR3 has 12 amino acids. CDR1 is LNHDA and CDR2 is SQIVND in the germline V gene (reference sequence).

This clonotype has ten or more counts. The CDR3 sequence: CASRLQGAVNEQFF. The CDR3 DNA reads as TGTGCCAGCAGACTACAGGGGGCTGTCAATGAGCAGTTCTTC. The V gene is TRBV2, the J gene TRBJ2-1; 9 nucleotides agree with TRBD1. V lost 6 bases and J lost 6; bases outside the gene matches: 6. Germline CDR1 SNHLY, CDR2 FYNNEI. The CDR3 has 14 amino acids.

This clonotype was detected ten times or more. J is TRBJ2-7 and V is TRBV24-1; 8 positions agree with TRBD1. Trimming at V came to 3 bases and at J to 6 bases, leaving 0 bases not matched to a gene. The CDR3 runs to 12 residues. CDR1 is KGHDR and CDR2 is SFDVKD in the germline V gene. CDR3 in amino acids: CATSDDRGEQYF. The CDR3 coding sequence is TGTGCCACCAGTGATGACAGGGGCGAGCAGTACTTC.

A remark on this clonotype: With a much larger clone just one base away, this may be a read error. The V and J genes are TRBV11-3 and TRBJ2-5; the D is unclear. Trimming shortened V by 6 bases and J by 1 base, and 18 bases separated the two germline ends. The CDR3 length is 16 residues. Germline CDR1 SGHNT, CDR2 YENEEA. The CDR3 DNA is TGTGCCAGCAGTTCCCCGTTGGGTTTCTGCCAAGAGACCCAGTACTTC. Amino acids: CASSSPLGFCQETQYF. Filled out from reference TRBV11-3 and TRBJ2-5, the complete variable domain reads EAGVVQSPRYKIIEKKQPVAFWCNPISGHNTLYWYLQNLGQGPELLIRYENEEAVDDSQLPKDRFSAERLKGVDSTLKIQPAELGDSAVYLCASSSPLGFCQETQYFGPGTRLLVL.

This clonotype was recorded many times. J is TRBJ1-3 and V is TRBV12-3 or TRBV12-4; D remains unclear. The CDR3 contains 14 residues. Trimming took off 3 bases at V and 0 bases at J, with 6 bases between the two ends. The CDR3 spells CASSFSGSGNTIYF. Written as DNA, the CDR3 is TGTGCCAGCAGTTTTTCAGGCTCTGGAAACACCATATATTTT.

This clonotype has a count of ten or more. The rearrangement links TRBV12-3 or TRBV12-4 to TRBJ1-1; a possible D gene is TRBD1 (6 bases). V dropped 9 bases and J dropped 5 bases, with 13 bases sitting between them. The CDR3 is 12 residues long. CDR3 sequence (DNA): TGTGCCAGAGGACAGTCAAGGACTGAAGCTTTCTTT. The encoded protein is CARGQSRTEAFF.

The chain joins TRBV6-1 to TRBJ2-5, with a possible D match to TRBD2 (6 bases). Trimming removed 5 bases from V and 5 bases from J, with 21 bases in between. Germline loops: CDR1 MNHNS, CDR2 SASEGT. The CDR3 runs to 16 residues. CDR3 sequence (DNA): TGTGCCAGCAGTTATACTGGCGGAGGGGCCGGGGAGACCCAGTACTTC. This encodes CASSYTGGGAGETQYF.

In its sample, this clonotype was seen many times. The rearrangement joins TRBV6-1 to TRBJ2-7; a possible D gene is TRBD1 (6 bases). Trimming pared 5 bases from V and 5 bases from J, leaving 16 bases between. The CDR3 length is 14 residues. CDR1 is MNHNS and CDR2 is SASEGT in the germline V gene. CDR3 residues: CASSSYREFHEQYF. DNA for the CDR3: TGTGCCAGCAGTTCCTACAGGGAGTTCCACGAGCAGTACTTC.

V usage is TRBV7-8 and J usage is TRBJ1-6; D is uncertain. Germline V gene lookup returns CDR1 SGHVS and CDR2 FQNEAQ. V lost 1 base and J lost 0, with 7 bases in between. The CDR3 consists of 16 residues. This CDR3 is CASSLEENSYNSPLHF. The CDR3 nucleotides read TGTGCCAGCAGCTTAGAGGAGAACTCCTATAATTCACCCCTCCACTTT.

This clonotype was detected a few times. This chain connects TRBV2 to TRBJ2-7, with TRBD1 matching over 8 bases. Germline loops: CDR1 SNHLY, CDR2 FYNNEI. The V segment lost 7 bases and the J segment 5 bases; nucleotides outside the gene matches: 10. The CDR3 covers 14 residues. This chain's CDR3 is CASTPQGALDEQYF. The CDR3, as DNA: TGTGCCAGCACACCGCAGGGGGCTTTAGACGAGCAGTACTTC.

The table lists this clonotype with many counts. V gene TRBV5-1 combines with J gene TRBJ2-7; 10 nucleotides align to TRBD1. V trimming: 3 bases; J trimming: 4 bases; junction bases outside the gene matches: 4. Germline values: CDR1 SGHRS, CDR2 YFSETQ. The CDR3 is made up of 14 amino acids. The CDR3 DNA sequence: TGCGCCAGCAGCTGGGACAGGGGATATTACGAGCAGTACTTC. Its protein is CASSWDRGYYEQYF.